This T cell receptor beta chain was recovered during a study of blood T cell repertoires in COVID-19. Study as a whole: Whether acute or convalescent, the COVID-19 samples came from the United States, Italy and Spain. The analysed material was cDNA or gDNA that came from T cells, B-cell-depleted T cells, or PBMCs.

The CDR3 extends over 19 amino acids. Germline CDR1 SGHRS, CDR2 YFSETQ. With V trimmed by 4 bases and J by 0 bases, 9 bases remained unmatched. As processed by the authors: Counts of nucleated cells, estimated from reference gene primer amplification, were obtained. TCRdb's copy holds only in-frame clones and misses some; the assay was immunoSEQ multiplex PCR. The D gene and trimming were derived from the DNA, and the V and J assignments and clone size from that table. The sample lists approximately 240,000 clones, 84% seen once, with 5.1% in the top ten. This chain uses TRBV5-1 with TRBJ2-1; TRBD2 agrees at 14 bases. Sequences were obtained from peripheral blood. The receptor's source is a woman aged 60-75 years who had recovered from COVID-19. The CDR3 here is CASSPGRTSGGSSYNEQFF. The CDR3 region has the DNA TGCGCCAGCAGCCCGGGGCGGACTAGCGGGGGGAGCTCCTACAATGAGCAGTTCTTC.